One sample yielded the 18 T cell receptor beta chains listed below, sequenced in a study of human T cells and chemical hapten exposure. Time point specified: patch test 1, 2 weeks after DPC sensitization. As for treatment: therapeutic diphenylcyclopropenone sensitization with weekly scalp DPC. Total RNA was isolated from whole blood that had not been fractionated. TCRdb independently ran MiXCR on the RACE reads; one entry per CDR3 protein. This sample has about 41,000 distinct CDR3 sequences; about 4% occur once, and the top ten carry roughly a quarter. Sequenced material: whole blood, taken in connection with sensitization to the hapten diphenylcyclopropenone (DPC). Receptors were obtained from a middle-aged man with alopecia areata. Some clones in this sample may be carry-over from other donors' samples.

This clonotype was detected only a few times. The chain has TRBV7-2 and TRBJ2-7; D might be TRBD2 (5 bases). The CDR3 extends over 13 amino acids. Germline CDR1 and CDR2: SGHTA and FQGNSA. Trimming stripped 6 bases from V and 0 bases from J, with 9 bases between. The CDR3 region is CASSLARSYEQYF. The CDR3 nucleotides read TGTGCCAGCAGTCTAGCCCGCTCCTACGAGCAGTACTTC.

This clonotype was counted ten times or more. The J gene is TRBJ2-1, the V gene TRBV7-2, with 12 bases that match TRBD2. The V gene end was trimmed by 1 base and the J gene end by 8 bases; junction bases not matched to a gene: 9. Germline CDR1 and CDR2: SGHTA and FQGNSA. This CDR3 spans 17 amino acids. The CDR3 region has the DNA TGTGCCAGCAGCTTAGACCCTAGCGGGAGGGGTGTGGATGAGCAGTTCTTC. Protein: CASSLDPSGRGVDEQFF.

This clonotype has at least ten counts. The V and J genes are TRBV30 and TRBJ2-5, with D perhaps TRBD2 (6 bases). This CDR3 spans 14 amino acids. CDR1 and CDR2 (germline): GTSNPN, SVGIG (reference sequence). V was trimmed by 0 bases and J by 2 bases, leaving 10 bases between them. In DNA form, the CDR3 reads TGTGCCTGGAGTGTATCTCTAGCGCAAGAGACCCAGTACTTC. Protein sequence: CAWSVSLAQETQYF.

In this sample, this clonotype turned up many times. This sequence joins TRBV7-2 and TRBJ1-6, with D hard to call. V shed 1 base and J shed 8 bases, with 12 bases lying between them. The CDR3 is 15 amino acids. CDR1 is SGHTA, CDR2 FQGNSA, per germline. This chain's CDR3 is CASSLGSLRDSPLHF. Written as DNA, the CDR3 is TGTGCCAGCAGCTTAGGATCCCTTAGGGATTCACCCCTCCACTTT. Together with reference TRBV7-2 and TRBJ1-6, the CDR3 gives the full variable domain: GAGVSQSPSNKVTEKGKDVELRCDPISGHTALYWYRQSLGQGLEFLIYFQGNSAPDKSGLPSDRFSAERTGGSVSTLTIQRTQQEDSAVYLCASSLGSLRDSPLHFGNGTRLTVT.

The sample holds many counts of this clonotype. CDR3 DNA: TGTGCCACCAGTGAGGGGACCCGAATCACAGATACGCAGTATTTT. Translation gives CATSEGTRITDTQYF. The J gene is TRBJ2-3, the V gene TRBV24-1; perhaps D is TRBD1 or TRBD2 (5 bases each). Germline assignment: CDR1 KGHDR and CDR2 SFDVKD. V lost 4 bases, J lost 2 bases, and 12 bases lay in between. This CDR3 is built from 15 residues.

The V call is TRBV30, the J call TRBJ2-7, with D tentatively TRBD1 (5 bases). Germline V gives CDR1 GTSNPN, CDR2 SVGIG (reference sequence). The CDR3 runs to 13 residues. V was cut by 3 bases and J by 3 bases, with 12 bases left in between. The CDR3: CAWRRTDSYEQYF. Here the CDR3 DNA reads TGTGCCTGGAGGCGAACTGACAGCTACGAGCAGTACTTC.

This clonotype has a count of ten or more. The CDR3 region has the DNA TGCAGTGCTAGAGACCCGATACGGAAGTACAATGAGCAGTTCTTC. Translating gives CSARDPIRKYNEQFF. The chain is built from TRBV20-1 and TRBJ2-1; D gene uncertain. This CDR3 contains 15 residues. In germline, CDR1 is DFQATT, CDR2 SNEGSKA (reference sequence). V gave up 0 bases and J gave up 4 bases, with 13 bases separating them.

On this clonotype itself: It is likely a read error: a sequence one base away is far more abundant. This chain connects TRBV11-1 to TRBJ2-7, with 15 positions matching TRBD2. The CDR3 length is 19 residues. Per germline, CDR1 SGHAT and CDR2 FQDESV (reference sequence). The CDR3 spells CASSVITGTSGRSRYEQHF. CDR3 bases: TGTGCCAGCAGCGTTATCACGGGGACTAGCGGGAGGTCTAGGTACGAGCAGCACTTC.

At least ten counts were recorded for this clonotype. This chain uses TRBV12-3 or TRBV12-4 with TRBJ2-7; D call uncertain. CDR3 length equals 13 residues. V dropped 0 bases and J dropped 3 bases, with 6 bases sitting between them. The CDR3 DNA sequence: TGTGCCAGCAGTTTAGCGGTAGACTACGAGCAGTACTTC. Translated, it gives CASSLAVDYEQYF.

Many counts were recorded for this clonotype. The chain employs TRBV12-3 or TRBV12-4 and TRBJ1-1; unclear D gene. The ends were cut back, 3 bases at V and 1 base at J, with 9 bases in the middle. The CDR3 spans 14 residues. CDR3 protein: CASSFTPKNTEAFF. DNA of the CDR3: TGTGCCAGCAGTTTTACCCCCAAGAACACTGAAGCTTTCTTT.

This clonotype was seen at least ten times. This chain links TRBV6-5 with TRBJ1-1, with D hard to call. This CDR3 is 12 amino acids long. In germline, CDR1 is MNHEY, CDR2 SVGAGI. V dropped 8 bases and J dropped 1 base, with 8 bases sitting between them. DNA for the CDR3: TGTGCCAGCCGCCGCGGGAACACTGAAGCTTTCTTT. Protein product: CASRRGNTEAFF.

There are many counts of this clonotype. The chain joins TRBV7-7 to TRBJ2-1; D uncertain. V was cut by 2 bases and J by 4 bases, with 3 bases left in between. Per the germline V gene, CDR1 is SSHAT and CDR2 is FNYEAQ (reference sequence). This CDR3 is built from 12 residues. CDR3 residues: CASSLKYNEQFF. CDR3 coding DNA: TGTGCCAGCAGCTTAAAATACAATGAGCAGTTCTTC. Together with reference TRBV7-7 and TRBJ2-1, the CDR3 gives the full variable domain: GAGVSQSPRYKVTKRGQDVTLRCDPISSHATLYWYQQALGQGPEFLTYFNYEAQPDKSGLPSDRFSAERPEGSISTLTIQRTEQRDSAMYRCASSLKYNEQFFGPGTRLTVL.

In this sample, this clonotype turned up many times. The V call is TRBV4-3, the J call TRBJ1-1; D ambiguous. V dropped 0 bases and J dropped 4 bases, with 15 bases sitting between them. CDR3 size: 16 residues. The V gene's germline CDR1 is LGHNA and CDR2 YSLEER. The CDR3 DNA is TGCGCCAGCAGCCAAGATATAGGGCGGGTGGGCACTGAAGCTTTCTTT. This translates into CASSQDIGRVGTEAFF.

This clonotype occurred many times. The J gene is TRBJ2-7, the V gene TRBV10-3, with TRBD1 matching over 10 bases. The germline gives CDR1 ENHRY, CDR2 SYGVKD. V trimming: 6 bases; J trimming: 5 bases; junction bases outside the gene matches: 7. The CDR3 contains 14 residues. The CDR3 loop reads CAIRSQGQGNEQYF. As DNA, the CDR3 is TGTGCCATCAGGAGTCAGGGACAGGGGAACGAGCAGTACTTC.

This clonotype was detected ten times or more. The rearrangement links TRBV11-2 to TRBJ2-7; 7 bases map to TRBD1. The V segment lost 5 bases and the J segment 6 bases; nucleotides outside the gene matches: 4. Germline CDR1 and CDR2: SGHAT and FQNNGV. The CDR3 runs 12 residues. CDR3 DNA sequence: TGTGCCAGCAGCCAGACAGGGACCGAGCAGTACTTC. Its protein product is CASSQTGTEQYF.

This chain joins TRBV11-2 and TRBJ2-1; D may correspond to TRBD1 or TRBD2 (7 bases each). The CDR3 consists of 15 residues. Trimming took 4 bases from V and 7 from J, leaving 17 bases between them. Germline lookup yields CDR1 SGHAT and CDR2 FQNNGV. CDR3 in DNA: TGTGCCAGCAGCTCAGGGGGGGTAGCTGGGAATGAGCAGTTCTTC. Protein product: CASSSGGVAGNEQFF.

This clonotype was detected many times. V gene TRBV6-5 combines with J gene TRBJ1-6, with D possibly TRBD1 on 6 matching bases. Germline CDR1 MNHEY, CDR2 SVGAGI. CDR3 length: 17 residues. Trimming pared 6 bases from V and 10 bases from J, leaving 25 bases between. The CDR3 region is CASSQTLDRFYGSPLHF. In nucleotides, the CDR3 is TGTGCCAGCAGCCAAACCTTAGACAGGTTCTATGGGTCACCCCTCCACTTT.

In this sample, this clonotype turned up many times. The chain links TRBV12-5 to TRBJ2-1; weak D call: TRBD1 (5 bases). The CDR3 has 15 amino acids. Trimming removed 6 bases at V and 1 base at J, with 13 bases between. Germline loops: CDR1 LGHNT, CDR2 FRNRAP. CDR3 loop: CASGKGQPSYNEQFF. CDR3 sequence (DNA): TGTGCTAGTGGGAAGGGGCAGCCGTCCTACAATGAGCAGTTCTTC.